The next 7 T cell receptor beta chains were all read from a single sample in a study of blood T cell repertoires in COVID-19 (TCRdb year 2020). Libraries were prepared through the immunoSEQ multiplex PCR assay. TCRdb stores this immuneACCESS table with in-frame sequences only. Part of the clones is absent; in the studies checked, under half of the shortfall reflects unresolved V genes, and no reason is known for the rest. The sample profile shows 85,000 to 130,000 clones; over 65% of them were found once. Clones ranked in the top ten supply 6.2% of the sample. The sequencing input was peripheral blood. The origin of the receptors is a man of 80 years or more with COVID-19, enrolled during active disease.

CDR3 region: CSVEDGNLDGYTF. The CDR3 bases are TGCAGCGTTGAAGATGGCAATCTCGATGGCTACACCTTC. This chain connects TRBV29-1 to TRBJ1-2; unclear D gene. V lost 0 bases to trimming and J lost 6 bases, with 11 bases between them. The CDR3 covers 13 residues. Germline CDR1 SQVTM, CDR2 ANQGSEA.

DNA of the CDR3: TGTGCCAGCAGTTCCTTCGTGGCGGGAGCGAACACCGGGGAGCTGTTTTTT. Translated, it gives CASSSFVAGANTGELFF. V and J are TRBV6-2 or TRBV6-3 and TRBJ2-2, with 7 bases matching TRBD2. The CDR3 length is 17 residues. CDR1 MNHEY and CDR2 SVGEGT come from the germline V gene. With V trimmed by 4 bases and J by 0 bases, 8 bases remained unmatched.

The rearrangement joins TRBV6-2 or TRBV6-3 to TRBJ2-5, with D perhaps matching TRBD2 (6 bases). V lost 0 bases and J 5 bases, leaving 13 bases between the germline ends. The CDR3 contains 15 residues. Germline lookup yields CDR1 MNHEY and CDR2 SVGEGT. The CDR3 DNA reads TGTGCCAGCAGTTACTCGAAGGAGGGTTCGGAGACCCAGTACTTC. Its protein product is CASSYSKEGSETQYF.

This clone has only one observation. This CDR3 reads CASSPNRPGRDTYEQYF. DNA for the CDR3: TGTGCCAGCAGCCCGAATCGTCCGGGGCGGGATACCTACGAGCAGTACTTC. The V gene is TRBV7-8, the J gene TRBJ2-7; tentatively, D is TRBD2 (6 bases). CDR1 and CDR2 from the germline V gene are SGHVS and FQNEAQ. V gave up 5 bases and J gave up 2 bases, with 22 bases separating them. The length of the CDR3 is 17 residues.

The CDR3 DNA is TGTGCCAGCAGTTACTCGTCCCGGGGTGGGAACACTGAAGCTTTCTTT. Translation: CASSYSSRGGNTEAFF. The V gene is TRBV6-5, the J gene TRBJ1-1; D is uncertain. Trimming cost V 0 bases and J 1 base, with 12 bases left between them. CDR3 length equals 16 residues. CDR1 and CDR2 from the germline V gene are MNHEY and SVGAGI.

The rearrangement links TRBV4-1 to TRBJ2-7, with TRBD2 matching over 10 bases. The V and J ends lost 4 bases and 3 bases, in that order; junction bases with no gene match: 3. The germline gives CDR1 MGHRA, CDR2 YSYEKL. This CDR3 has 14 amino acids. CDR3: CASSPGLAIYEQYF. The CDR3 nucleotides read TGCGCCAGCAGCCCGGGACTAGCGATCTACGAGCAGTACTTC.

In this sample, this clone turned up once. V usage is TRBV28 and J usage is TRBJ1-2; D is perhaps TRBD1 (5 bases). Germline assignment: CDR1 MDHEN and CDR2 SYDVKM. CDR3 length equals 12 residues. The ends were cut back, 3 bases at V and 8 bases at J, with 10 bases in the middle. The CDR3 region is CASSFQGWGYTF. CDR3 sequence (DNA): TGTGCCAGCAGTTTCCAGGGCTGGGGCTACACCTTC.